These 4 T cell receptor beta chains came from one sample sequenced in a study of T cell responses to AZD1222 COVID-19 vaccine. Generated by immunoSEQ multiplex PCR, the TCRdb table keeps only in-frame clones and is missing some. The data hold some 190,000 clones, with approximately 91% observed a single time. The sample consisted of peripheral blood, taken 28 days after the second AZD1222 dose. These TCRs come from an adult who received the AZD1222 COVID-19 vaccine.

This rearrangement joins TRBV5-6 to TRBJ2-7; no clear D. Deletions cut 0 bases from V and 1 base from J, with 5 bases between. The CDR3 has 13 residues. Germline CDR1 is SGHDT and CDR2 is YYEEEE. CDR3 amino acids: CASSLVRSYEQYF. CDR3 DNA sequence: TGTGCCAGCAGCTTGGTACGGTCCTACGAGCAGTACTTC.

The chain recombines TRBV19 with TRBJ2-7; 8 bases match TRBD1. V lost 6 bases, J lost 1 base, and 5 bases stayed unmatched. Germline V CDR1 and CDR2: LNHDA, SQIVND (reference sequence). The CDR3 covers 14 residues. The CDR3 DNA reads TGTGCCAGTAGCAAGACAGGGGCATCCTACGAGCAGTACTTC. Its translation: CASSKTGASYEQYF.

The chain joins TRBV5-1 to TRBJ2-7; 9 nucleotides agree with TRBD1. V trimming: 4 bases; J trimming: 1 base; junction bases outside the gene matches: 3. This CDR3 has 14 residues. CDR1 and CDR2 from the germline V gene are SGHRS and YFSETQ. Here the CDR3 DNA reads TGCGCCAGCAGCCGGGACAGGGCTTCCTACGAGCAGTACTTC. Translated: CASSRDRASYEQYF. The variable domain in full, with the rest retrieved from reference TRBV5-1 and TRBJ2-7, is KAGVTQTPRYLIKTRGQQVTLSCSPISGHRSVSWYQQTPGQGLQFLFEYFSETQRNKGNFPGRFSGRQFSNSRSEMNVSTLELGDSALYLCASSRDRASYEQYFGPGTRLTVT.

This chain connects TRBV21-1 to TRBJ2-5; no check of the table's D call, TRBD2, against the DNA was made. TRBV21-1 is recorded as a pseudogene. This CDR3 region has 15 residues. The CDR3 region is CASSKEAGLRETQYF. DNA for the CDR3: TGTGCCAGCAGCAAAGAGGCTGGACTTCGGGAGACCCAGTACTTC.